The rows below give T cell receptor beta chains drawn from one sample of a study. TCRdb passed the RT-PCR reads through MiXCR, listing each CDR3 protein once. The repertoire consists of around 700,000 distinct CDR3 sequences, with 14% occurring once and the leading ten covering just over 3.5%. The sequenced sample was memory CD4+ T cells from blood. The source is a female donor in good health, serving as a healthy control. Both conserved end residues are part of each CDR3. A D gene is named only where the DNA matches it firmly. Rows may omit the clone size; those that give it use once, few, many or a size class.

CDR3 DNA: TGCGCCAGCAGCTTGGGAGGGCAACTCTCTGGAAACACCATATATTTT; CDR3 protein: CASSLGGQLSGNTIYF; J gene: TRBJ1-3; CDR3 length: 16; clone size: once; D gene: .; V gene: TRBV5-1
CDR3 DNA: TGTGCCAGCAGCCCCCATGGGGCCAGTTACTCTGGAAACACCATATATTTT; CDR3 protein: CASSPHGASYSGNTIYF; J gene: TRBJ1-3; CDR3 length: 17; clone size: .; D gene: .; V gene: TRBV28
CDR3 DNA: TGCAGTGCTCAAGATAGCGGCACCTCTTATAGCAATCAGCCCCAGCATTTT; CDR3 protein: CSAQDSGTSYSNQPQHF; J gene: TRBJ1-5; CDR3 length: 17; clone size: few; D gene: .; V gene: TRBV20-1
CDR3 DNA: TGCGCCAGCAGCGTACAACCCGGGACAGGGCCTACTAACTATGGCTACACCTTC; CDR3 protein: CASSVQPGTGPTNYGYTF; J gene: TRBJ1-2; CDR3 length: 18; clone size: .; D gene: TRBD1; V gene: TRBV5-1
CDR3 DNA: TGTGCCAGCAGTAATCTTTTGGGGGACGGGGCCAACGTCCTGACTTTC; CDR3 protein: CASSNLLGDGANVLTF; J gene: TRBJ2-6; CDR3 length: 16; clone size: few; D gene: .; V gene: TRBV12-3/TRBV12-4
CDR3 DNA: TGTGCCACCAGTGATCCAGGCAGGGAGGATAACACAGATACGCAGTATTTT; CDR3 protein: CATSDPGREDNTDTQYF; J gene: TRBJ2-3; CDR3 length: 17; clone size: few; D gene: .; V gene: TRBV24-1
CDR3 DNA: TGTGCCAGCAGCCAACGGGGAGGAGAGACCCAGTACTTC; CDR3 protein: CASSQRGGETQYF; J gene: TRBJ2-5; CDR3 length: 13; clone size: .; D gene: .; V gene: TRBV3-1
CDR3 DNA: TGCAGTGCTATGTTGGCGGTCTCCTCCTACAATGAGCAGTTCTTC; CDR3 protein: CSAMLAVSSYNEQFF; J gene: TRBJ2-1; CDR3 length: 15; clone size: .; D gene: .; V gene: TRBV20-1
CDR3 DNA: TGCAGTGCTAGAGAACGGACAGGGGGCACGTATGGCTACACCTTC; CDR3 protein: CSARERTGGTYGYTF; J gene: TRBJ1-2; CDR3 length: 15; clone size: many; D gene: TRBD1; V gene: TRBV20-1
CDR3 DNA: TGTGCCAGCAGCTTAACGCCGGGGGCGAGGGAGCAGTACTTC; CDR3 protein: CASSLTPGAREQYF; J gene: TRBJ2-7; CDR3 length: 14; clone size: few; D gene: .; V gene: TRBV7-3
CDR3 DNA: TGTGCCAGCAGTCGGGACAGCCATAATCAGCCCCAGCATTTT; CDR3 protein: CASSRDSHNQPQHF; J gene: TRBJ1-5; CDR3 length: 14; clone size: .; D gene: TRBD1; V gene: TRBV12-3/TRBV12-4
CDR3 DNA: TGTGCCAGCAGTCAGAAGAGGGGCGAAACTGAAGCTTTCTTT; CDR3 protein: CASSQKRGETEAFF; J gene: TRBJ1-1; CDR3 length: 14; clone size: many; D gene: .; V gene: TRBV7-2
CDR3 DNA: TGTGCCAGCAGCCAATACTTGGCAGGGGGGGCCGAGCAGTACTTC; CDR3 protein: CASSQYLAGGAEQYF; J gene: TRBJ2-7; CDR3 length: 15; clone size: few; D gene: .; V gene: TRBV3-1
CDR3 DNA: TGTGCCAGCAGCTTATTAGGGCAGGGTGGGGATACGCAGTATTTT; CDR3 protein: CASSLLGQGGDTQYF; J gene: TRBJ2-3; CDR3 length: 15; clone size: .; D gene: .; V gene: TRBV7-2
CDR3 DNA: TGTGCCAGCAGCTGGGGGGACAGGGCGAACTATGGCTACACCTTC; CDR3 protein: CASSWGDRANYGYTF; J gene: TRBJ1-2; CDR3 length: 15; clone size: .; D gene: TRBD1; V gene: TRBV7-9
CDR3 DNA: TGTGCCAGCTTACCAGGGGGCAGGGTAATTCGGAACTATGGCTACACCTTC; CDR3 protein: CASLPGGRVIRNYGYTF; J gene: TRBJ1-2; CDR3 length: 17; clone size: few; D gene: TRBD1; V gene: TRBV7-9
CDR3 DNA: TGCGCCAGCAGCTTGGCCGGGGGACAGCAAAGCTACACCTTC; CDR3 protein: CASSLAGGQQSYTF; J gene: TRBJ1-2; CDR3 length: 14; clone size: few; D gene: TRBD1; V gene: TRBV5-1
CDR3 DNA: TGTGCCAGCGCTCTCTACACCCGGAGTGAGACCCAGTACTTC; CDR3 protein: CASALYTRSETQYF; J gene: TRBJ2-5; CDR3 length: 14; clone size: .; D gene: .; V gene: TRBV5-5
CDR3 DNA: TGTGCCAGCAGCTTAGCCCTACCAGCGGGGACACAGTATTTT; CDR3 protein: CASSLALPAGTQYF; J gene: TRBJ2-3; CDR3 length: 14; clone size: .; D gene: .; V gene: TRBV7-2
CDR3 DNA: TGTGCCAGCAGTTTACCCTTCCAACTAGCGGGACTATACAATGAGCAGTTCTTC; CDR3 protein: CASSLPFQLAGLYNEQFF; J gene: TRBJ2-1; CDR3 length: 18; clone size: .; D gene: TRBD2; V gene: TRBV28
CDR3 DNA: TGTGCCAGCAGTACACGGTCAGGGGGCGAGACCCAGTACTTC; CDR3 protein: CASSTRSGGETQYF; J gene: TRBJ2-5; CDR3 length: 14; clone size: .; D gene: TRBD1; V gene: TRBV7-9
CDR3 DNA: TGCGCCAGCGGGACAGGAGACACAGATACGCAGTATTTT; CDR3 protein: CASGTGDTDTQYF; J gene: TRBJ2-3; CDR3 length: 13; clone size: many; D gene: TRBD1; V gene: TRBV5-1
CDR3 DNA: TGTGCCAGCAGCCCCGATTTGTTGTCCGGGGAGCTGTTTTTT; CDR3 protein: CASSPDLLSGELFF; J gene: TRBJ2-2; CDR3 length: 14; clone size: many; D gene: .; V gene: TRBV7-2
CDR3 DNA: TGTGCCTGGAGCAGAGACAGTATCAATCAGCCCCAGCATTTT; CDR3 protein: CAWSRDSINQPQHF; J gene: TRBJ1-5; CDR3 length: 14; clone size: few; D gene: .; V gene: TRBV30
CDR3 DNA: TGTGCCAGCAGCCACAGGGGCGGCTCCTACGAGCAGTACTTC; CDR3 protein: CASSHRGGSYEQYF; J gene: TRBJ2-7; CDR3 length: 14; clone size: many; D gene: TRBD1; V gene: TRBV6-5
CDR3 DNA: TGCGCCAGCAGCCCGGGAGATGGGGGCAATTCACCCCTCCACTTT; CDR3 protein: CASSPGDGGNSPLHF; J gene: TRBJ1-6; CDR3 length: 15; clone size: .; D gene: .; V gene: TRBV5-1
CDR3 DNA: TGTGCCAGCAGTGAAGAGGAGGGGGCAGGGGAGCTGTTTTTT; CDR3 protein: CASSEEEGAGELFF; J gene: TRBJ2-2; CDR3 length: 14; clone size: few; D gene: .; V gene: TRBV6-4
CDR3 DNA: TGTGCCAGCAGCTTTCGACCCTCACAATACGAGCAGTACTTC; CDR3 protein: CASSFRPSQYEQYF; J gene: TRBJ2-7; CDR3 length: 14; clone size: .; D gene: .; V gene: TRBV5-5
CDR3 DNA: TGTGCCAGCAGACTCACCACAGGCTACACCTTC; CDR3 protein: CASRLTTGYTF; J gene: TRBJ1-2; CDR3 length: 11; clone size: .; D gene: .; V gene: TRBV5-6
CDR3 DNA: TGTGCCATCAGTGAGTCGAAAGGGAACGGGCCGACCTACAATGAGCAGTTCTTC; CDR3 protein: CAISESKGNGPTYNEQFF; J gene: TRBJ2-1; CDR3 length: 18; clone size: few; D gene: .; V gene: TRBV10-3
CDR3 DNA: TGTGCCAGCAGTCGGACCGCTATATATAGCAATCAGCCCCAGCATTTT; CDR3 protein: CASSRTAIYSNQPQHF; J gene: TRBJ1-5; CDR3 length: 16; clone size: .; D gene: .; V gene: TRBV27
CDR3 DNA: TGTGCCAGCAGCATAGGGGTCGGTGAGCAGTTCTTC; CDR3 protein: CASSIGVGEQFF; J gene: TRBJ2-1; CDR3 length: 12; clone size: .; D gene: .; V gene: TRBV7-2
CDR3 DNA: TGCAGCGTTAAGGGACAGTCCTACGAGCAGTACTTC; CDR3 protein: CSVKGQSYEQYF; J gene: TRBJ2-7; CDR3 length: 12; clone size: few; D gene: TRBD1; V gene: TRBV29-1
CDR3 DNA: TGTGCCAGCTCACCACCGGGGAACAATATGGAGCAGTACTTC; CDR3 protein: CASSPPGNNMEQYF; J gene: TRBJ2-7; CDR3 length: 14; clone size: few; D gene: .; V gene: TRBV18
CDR3 DNA: TGTGCCAGTACCCCAACGAAGGACAGGGTTTATGGCTACACCTTC; CDR3 protein: CASTPTKDRVYGYTF; J gene: TRBJ1-2; CDR3 length: 15; clone size: .; D gene: TRBD1; V gene: TRBV19
CDR3 DNA: TGTGCCAGCAGTTTCGCCCCTGTGGGCTCCTATAATTCACCCCTCCACTTT; CDR3 protein: CASSFAPVGSYNSPLHF; J gene: TRBJ1-6; CDR3 length: 17; clone size: few; D gene: .; V gene: TRBV27
CDR3 DNA: TGTGCCAGTCGCAGCGGGGCGGCTGGAAACACCATATATTTT; CDR3 protein: CASRSGAAGNTIYF; J gene: TRBJ1-3; CDR3 length: 14; clone size: few; D gene: .; V gene: TRBV19
CDR3 DNA: TGTGCCAGCAGCCAGGGACTAGCGGTAGACAGTAAAGAGACCCAGTACTTC; CDR3 protein: CASSQGLAVDSKETQYF; J gene: TRBJ2-5; CDR3 length: 17; clone size: .; D gene: TRBD2; V gene: TRBV3-1
CDR3 DNA: TGTGCCAGCAGTTCTCCAAGAACAGGGAAGGACGAGCAGTACTTC; CDR3 protein: CASSSPRTGKDEQYF; J gene: TRBJ2-7; CDR3 length: 15; clone size: .; D gene: .; V gene: TRBV28
CDR3 DNA: TGTGCCTGGGGGGGACCACAAGAGACCCAGTACTTC; CDR3 protein: CAWGGPQETQYF; J gene: TRBJ2-5; CDR3 length: 12; clone size: few; D gene: .; V gene: TRBV30
CDR3 DNA: TGCAGTGCTAGAGATATGATGGACAGGGAGCACCCCTATGGCTACACCTTC; CDR3 protein: CSARDMMDREHPYGYTF; J gene: TRBJ1-2; CDR3 length: 17; clone size: few; D gene: TRBD1; V gene: TRBV20-1
CDR3 DNA: TGTGCCAGCAGCCAAGAATTGGGGGGCGCACAGCCCCAGCATTTT; CDR3 protein: CASSQELGGAQPQHF; J gene: TRBJ1-5; CDR3 length: 15; clone size: .; D gene: .; V gene: TRBV3-1
CDR3 DNA: TGTGCCAGCAGCTTGGACCGCACGACTCCGAACCCCTATGGCTACACCTTC; CDR3 protein: CASSLDRTTPNPYGYTF; J gene: TRBJ1-2; CDR3 length: 17; clone size: .; D gene: .; V gene: TRBV5-6
CDR3 DNA: TGCAGTGCCCGACAGGGCATGAACACTGAAGCTTTCTTT; CDR3 protein: CSARQGMNTEAFF; J gene: TRBJ1-1; CDR3 length: 13; clone size: many; D gene: TRBD1; V gene: TRBV20-1
CDR3 DNA: TGTGCCAGCAGCGCCGGCGGGGCTTGGGCAGATACGCAGTATTTT; CDR3 protein: CASSAGGAWADTQYF; J gene: TRBJ2-3; CDR3 length: 15; clone size: many; D gene: .; V gene: TRBV7-2
CDR3 DNA: TGCAGCGTTGAAGATGGCGGGAGGGCCGACGGGGAGCTGTTTTTT; CDR3 protein: CSVEDGGRADGELFF; J gene: TRBJ2-2; CDR3 length: 15; clone size: few; D gene: TRBD2; V gene: TRBV29-1
CDR3 DNA: TGTGCCACCAGCAGAGATGCTTTAGGGGACTCCTACAATGAGCAGTTCTTC; CDR3 protein: CATSRDALGDSYNEQFF; J gene: TRBJ2-1; CDR3 length: 17; clone size: .; D gene: .; V gene: TRBV15
CDR3 DNA: TGTGCCAGCAGCTATGACAGTACGAACACTGAAGCTTTCTTT; CDR3 protein: CASSYDSTNTEAFF; J gene: TRBJ1-1; CDR3 length: 14; clone size: few; D gene: .; V gene: TRBV7-2
CDR3 DNA: TGCGCCAGCAGCCAAGAACCAGCGGGAGGGCCGCCCGGGGAGCTGTTTTTT; CDR3 protein: CASSQEPAGGPPGELFF; J gene: TRBJ2-2; CDR3 length: 17; clone size: few; D gene: TRBD2; V gene: TRBV4-3
CDR3 DNA: TGTGCCAGCAGCTCCGAAGGGCTCTCTGGAAACACCATATATTTT; CDR3 protein: CASSSEGLSGNTIYF; J gene: TRBJ1-3; CDR3 length: 15; clone size: few; D gene: .; V gene: TRBV6-5